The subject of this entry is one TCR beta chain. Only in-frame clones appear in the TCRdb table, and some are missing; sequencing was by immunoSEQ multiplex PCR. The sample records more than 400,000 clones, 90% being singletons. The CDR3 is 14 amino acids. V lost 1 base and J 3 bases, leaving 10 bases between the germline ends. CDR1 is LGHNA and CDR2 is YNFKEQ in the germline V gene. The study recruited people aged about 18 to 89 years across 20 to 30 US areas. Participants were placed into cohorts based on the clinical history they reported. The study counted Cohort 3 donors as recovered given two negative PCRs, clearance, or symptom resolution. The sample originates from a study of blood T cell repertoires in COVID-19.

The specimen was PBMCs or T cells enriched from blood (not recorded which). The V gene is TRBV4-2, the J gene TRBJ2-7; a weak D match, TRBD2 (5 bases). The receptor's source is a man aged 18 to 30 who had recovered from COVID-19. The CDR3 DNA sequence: TGTGCCAGCAGCCAAGGAGGGATGGGCTACGAGCAGTACTTC. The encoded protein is CASSQGGMGYEQYF.